Listed here are 8 T cell receptor beta chains from one sample, sequenced in a study of radiotherapy plus CTLA-4 blockade in lung cancer (dated by TCRdb to about 2018). Libraries were built with the immunoSEQ multiplex PCR assay. The clones in this table, taken by TCRdb from immuneACCESS, are in-frame only. Not every clone is retained; where verified, under half of the shortfall comes from an unresolved V gene, and the cause of the rest is unknown. Within this sample are about 110,000 clones, with 70% to 90% of them counted one time only. The biggest ten clones account for roughly 2.3% of the sample. The sequenced sample was peripheral blood, obtained from a patient treated with radiotherapy plus ipilimumab. All receptors derive from a human donor with non-small cell lung cancer that progressed on radiotherapy plus ipilimumab. Some clones in this sample may be carry-over from other donors' samples.

The chain combines TRBV19 with TRBJ1-3; D is uncertain. This CDR3 has 13 residues. Germline CDR1 reads LNHDA; CDR2 reads SQIVND (reference sequence). The ends were cut back, 4 bases at V and 2 bases at J, with 6 bases in the middle. This CDR3 reads CASSNPPGNTIYF. In DNA form, the CDR3 reads TGTGCCAGTAGTAACCCTCCTGGAAACACCATATATTTT.

This chain uses TRBV18 with TRBJ2-7; a weak D match, TRBD1 (6 bases). Germline-derived CDR1 and CDR2 are KGHSH and LQKENI. The CDR3 runs 14 residues. Trimming shortened V by 3 bases and J by 6 bases, and 15 bases separated the two germline ends. CDR3 amino acids: CASSPNREGGEQYF. The DNA of the CDR3 is TGTGCCAGCTCACCGAACAGGGAAGGCGGCGAGCAGTACTTC.

The CDR3 DNA is TGTGCCACCAGCAGGGGACAGGACTACGAGCAGTACTTC. Its protein product is CATSRGQDYEQYF. The V gene is TRBV15, the J gene TRBJ2-7, with TRBD1 matching over 8 bases. V was pared by 3 bases and J by 3 bases, with 1 base of the junction left unmatched. CDR3 length: 13 amino acids. Germline CDR1 reads LNHNV; CDR2 reads YYDKDF (reference sequence).

This CDR3 reads CASSLPPPTAPRSNEQFF. The CDR3 nucleotides are TGTGCCAGCAGTTTACCCCCACCGACAGCCCCGCGCTCCAATGAGCAGTTCTTC. The chain carries TRBV28 and TRBJ2-1; maybe TRBD1 (5 bases). Germline V gene lookup returns CDR1 MDHEN and CDR2 SYDVKM. This CDR3 contains 18 residues. Trimming stripped 2 bases from V and 6 bases from J, with 23 bases between.

The chain couples TRBV15 to TRBJ1-5; 9 bases are a match to TRBD1. Germline trimming cut 0 bases from V and 4 bases from J; bases unmatched to any gene: 7. The germline V gene has CDR1 LNHNV and CDR2 YYDKDF (reference sequence). CDR3 length: 17 amino acids. CDR3 bases: TGTGCCACCAGCAGAGACCAAAGGACAGGGGCTAATCAGCCCCAGCATTTT. Residues: CATSRDQRTGANQPQHF.

This chain uses TRBV6-5 with TRBJ1-1; 10 nucleotides line up with TRBD1. With 2 bases clipped from V and 4 bases from J, the junction kept 7 bases outside the gene matches. The germline CDR1 and CDR2 sequences are MNHEY and SVGAGI. This CDR3 comprises 16 residues. CDR3 residues: CASSYLGQGYGTEAFF. The CDR3 nucleotides are TGTGCCAGCAGTTACCTGGGACAGGGGTACGGCACTGAAGCTTTCTTT.

The V gene is TRBV4-3, the J gene TRBJ1-2; TRBD1 agrees at 7 bases. The CDR3 has 15 residues. The trim removed 1 base at V and 4 bases at J, leaving 6 bases unmatched. In germline, CDR1 is LGHNA, CDR2 YSLEER. CDR3 DNA: TGCGCCAGCAGCCAAGTGGGGCAGGGGGGCTATGGCTACACCTTC. This gives the protein CASSQVGQGGYGYTF.

This clone is a singleton in its sample. The rearrangement uses TRBV7-9 and TRBJ2-7; D is possibly TRBD1 or TRBD2 (5 bases each). This CDR3 region has 15 residues. The V end lost 1 base, the J end lost 4 bases, and 14 bases lay between the germline ends. The germline CDR1 and CDR2 sequences are SEHNR and FQNEAQ (reference sequence). The DNA of the CDR3 is TGTGCCAGCAGCTTAGGCGTAGGGACGGATTACGAGCAGTACTTC. Its protein is CASSLGVGTDYEQYF.